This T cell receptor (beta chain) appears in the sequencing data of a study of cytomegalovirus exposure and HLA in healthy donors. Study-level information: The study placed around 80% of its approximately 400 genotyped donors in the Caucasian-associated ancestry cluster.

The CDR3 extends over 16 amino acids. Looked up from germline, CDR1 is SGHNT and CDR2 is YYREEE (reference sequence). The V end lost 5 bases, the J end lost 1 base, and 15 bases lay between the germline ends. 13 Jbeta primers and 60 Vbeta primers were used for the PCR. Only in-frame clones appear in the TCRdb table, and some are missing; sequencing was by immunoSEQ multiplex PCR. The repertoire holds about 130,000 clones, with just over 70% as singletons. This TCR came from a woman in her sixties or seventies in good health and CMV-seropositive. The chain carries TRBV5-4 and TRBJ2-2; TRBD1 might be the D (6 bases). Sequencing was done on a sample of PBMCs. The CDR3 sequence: CASRETGNRNTGELFF. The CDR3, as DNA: TGTGCCAGCAGGGAAACAGGGAATCGGAACACCGGGGAGCTGTTTTTT.